Sequencing of this TCR beta chain was carried out in a study of PD-L1 blockade in urothelial cancer. Study at large: In the mid-2010s, patients got going on atezolizumab, taking 1,200 mg intravenously every 3 weeks. A median blood sample held approximately 150,000 T cells and about 89,000 unique TCRs.

V dropped 2 bases and J dropped 8 bases, with 15 bases sitting between them. Germline CDR1 is MNHEY and CDR2 is SVGAGI. The CDR3 spans 14 residues. This table comes from immunoSEQ multiplex PCR, and its TCRdb copy is limited to in-frame clones, with some not included. The table has about 43,000 clones, around 81% seen once; the top ten hold roughly 16%. Time point here: pretreatment peripheral blood. The gene calls are TRBV6-5 and TRBJ1-2; D perhaps matches TRBD1 (6 bases). This TCR derives from a man aged 55 to 70 with urothelial cancer. The starting material was PBMCs, obtained around atezolizumab (anti-PD-L1) treatment. The CDR3 here is CASSYKGVTGGYTF. For the CDR3, the DNA is TGTGCCAGCAGTTACAAGGGGGTAACGGGGGGCTACACCTTC.